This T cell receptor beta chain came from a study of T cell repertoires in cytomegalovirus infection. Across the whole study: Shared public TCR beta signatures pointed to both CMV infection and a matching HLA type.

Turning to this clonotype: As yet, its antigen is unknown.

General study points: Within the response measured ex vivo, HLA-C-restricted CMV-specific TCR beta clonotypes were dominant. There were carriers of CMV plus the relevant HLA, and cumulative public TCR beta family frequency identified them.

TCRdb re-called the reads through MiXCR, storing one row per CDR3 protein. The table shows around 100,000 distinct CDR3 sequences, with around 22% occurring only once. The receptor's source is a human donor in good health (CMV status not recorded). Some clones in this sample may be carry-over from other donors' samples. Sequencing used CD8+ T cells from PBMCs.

The DNA for the CDR3 is TGTGCCACGGAGGATTCCGGGACAGGGCTCTACGAGCAGTACTTC. Translated, it gives CATEDSGTGLYEQYF. The rearrangement uses TRBV28 and TRBJ2-7; 9 bases agree with TRBD1. The CDR3 is 15 residues long. Looked up from germline, CDR1 is MDHEN and CDR2 is SYDVKM. Germline trimming cut 10 bases from V and 3 bases from J; bases unmatched to any gene: 13.